This passage covers 19 T cell receptor beta chains from one sample sequenced in a study of cytomegalovirus exposure and HLA in healthy donors. Primers for the PCR totalled 60 Vbeta and 13 Jbeta. Sequencing used immunoSEQ multiplex PCR; TCRdb keeps in-frame clones, though not all of them. The profile shows 120,000 or so clones, roughly 62% of them singletons. The material sequenced was PBMCs. The receptors here all came from a man aged 25 to 40 in good health and CMV-seropositive.

The chain employs TRBV19 and TRBJ2-6; unclear D gene. This CDR3 contains 15 residues. The V gene lost 6 bases and the J gene lost 2 bases, with 11 bases spanning the gap. Germline V CDR1 and CDR2: LNHDA, SQIVND (reference sequence). The CDR3 DNA reads TGTGCCAGTAGCCCTCCAGATCCTGGGGCCAACGTCCTGACTTTC. This codes for CASSPPDPGANVLTF.

The V call is TRBV14, the J call TRBJ1-1; no clear D. CDR1 SGHDN and CDR2 FVKESK come from the germline V gene. V was shortened by 2 bases and J by 7 bases, with 11 bases between the two germline ends. The CDR3 has 13 amino acids. In DNA form, the CDR3 reads TGTGCCAGCAGCCAAAAAAGGCGAGGTGAAGCTTTCTTT. Residues: CASSQKRRGEAFF.

In its sample, this clone was seen a few times. CDR3 in amino acids: CASSRKRDRGGQPQHF. CDR3 bases: TGTGCCAGCAGCCGGAAGCGGGACAGGGGGGGTCAGCCCCAGCATTTT. The chain has TRBV5-6 and TRBJ1-5; 11 positions match TRBD1. The J segment lost 6 bases and the V segment lost 4 bases, leaving 9 bases of the junction unmatched. CDR1 and CDR2 (germline): SGHDT, YYEEEE. This CDR3 is 16 amino acids long.

This clone was seen a single time. This sequence joins TRBV6-5 and TRBJ2-2, with TRBD1 matching over 8 bases. The V segment lost 6 bases and the J segment 6 bases; nucleotides outside the gene matches: 9. The CDR3 runs to 15 residues. CDR1 is MNHEY, CDR2 SVGAGI, per germline. In DNA, the CDR3 is TGTGCCAGCAGACGCGCAGGGGGCGCGGCCGGGGAGCTGTTTTTT. Residues: CASRRAGGAAGELFF.

The chain carries TRBV13 and TRBJ1-1; unclear D gene. The CDR3 runs 16 residues. V was pared by 4 bases and J by 0 bases, with 15 bases between. Germline CDR1 reads PRHDT; CDR2 reads FYEKMQ (reference sequence). Written as DNA, the CDR3 is TGTGCCAGCAGCTATATGGGCCTTACAGTGAACACTGAAGCTTTCTTT. Translating gives CASSYMGLTVNTEAFF.

DNA for the CDR3: TGTGCCATCAGTGAGACCGCGGGGGCCTCCTACGAGCAGTACTTC. This codes for CAISETAGASYEQYF. The genes are TRBV10-3 and TRBJ2-7; tentatively, D is TRBD2 (7 bases). The CDR3 extends over 15 amino acids. Per germline, CDR1 ENHRY and CDR2 SYGVKD. With 2 bases removed from V and 0 bases from J, the gap between germline ends came to 11 bases.

V and J are TRBV20-1 and TRBJ2-3; D not resolved. Trimming cost V 7 bases and J 3 bases, with 5 bases left between them. The CDR3 has 10 residues. Germline V CDR1 and CDR2: DFQATT, SNEGSKA (reference sequence). In DNA form, the CDR3 reads TGCAGTGTGGAGACAGATACGCAGTATTTT. Encoded protein: CSVETDTQYF.

The chain recombines TRBV18 with TRBJ2-3, with TRBD2 matching over 10 bases. The V segment lost 3 bases and the J segment 4 bases; nucleotides outside the gene matches: 7. The CDR3 has 16 amino acids. Germline values: CDR1 KGHSH, CDR2 LQKENI. CDR3 nucleotides: TGTGCCAGCTCACCTTCCCTAGCGGGAGATTCAGATACGCAGTATTTT. It translates to CASSPSLAGDSDTQYF. The full variable domain, completed using reference TRBV18 and TRBJ2-3, is NAGVMQNPRHLVRRRGQEARLRCSPMKGHSHVYWYRQLPEEGLKFMVYLQKENIIDESGMPKERFSAEFPKEGPSILRIQQVVRGDSAAYFCASSPSLAGDSDTQYFGPGTRLTVL.

The CDR3 sequence: CASSWGQNNEKLFF. In nucleotides, the CDR3 is TGCGCCAGCAGCTGGGGACAGAATAATGAAAAACTGTTTTTT. The gene calls are TRBV5-1 and TRBJ1-4; 7 bases are a match to TRBD1. V lost 3 bases and J lost 4; bases outside the gene matches: 3. Germline CDR1 and CDR2: SGHRS and YFSETQ. The CDR3 has 14 residues.

The chain combines TRBV9 with TRBJ1-5; 8 bases align to TRBD1. After removal of 0 bases from V and 1 base from J, the junction contained 3 bases not matched to a gene. CDR1 is SGDLS and CDR2 is YYNGEE in the germline V gene. The CDR3 consists of 16 residues. Here the CDR3 reads CASSVEGDRSNQPQHF. The CDR3 nucleotides read TGTGCCAGCAGCGTAGAGGGGGACAGGAGCAATCAGCCCCAGCATTTT.

CDR3 sequence: CASSIYSISNTGELFF. CDR3 DNA sequence: TGTGCCAGTAGTATATACAGCATCTCGAACACCGGGGAGCTGTTTTTT. V and J are TRBV19 and TRBJ2-2; D gene ambiguous. The CDR3 length is 16 residues. V was trimmed by 2 bases and J by 0 bases, leaving 10 bases between them. CDR1 and CDR2 (germline): LNHDA, SQIVND (reference sequence).

V usage is TRBV9 and J usage is TRBJ2-3; no definite D call. CDR3 size: 15 residues. Germline V gene sequence: CDR1 SGDLS, CDR2 YYNGEE. Trimming left V 0 bases short and J 2 bases short, with 10 bases between. CDR3 in DNA: TGTGCCAGCAGCGTAGATGGCAGACACACAGATACGCAGTATTTT. Translating gives CASSVDGRHTDTQYF.

The V gene is TRBV2, the J gene TRBJ1-6; the D is unclear. This CDR3 spans 15 amino acids. Trimming took off 1 base at V and 3 bases at J, with 7 bases between the two ends. Germline V gives CDR1 SNHLY, CDR2 FYNNEI. DNA for the CDR3: TGTGCCAGCAGTGAAGTTCGAGACTATAATTCACCCCTCCACTTT. Amino acid sequence: CASSEVRDYNSPLHF.

The chain links TRBV5-1 to TRBJ2-7; D may be TRBD1 (6 bases). Per the germline V gene, CDR1 is SGHRS and CDR2 is YFSETQ. The CDR3 is 15 residues long. V was cut by 5 bases and J by 1 base, with 16 bases left in between. In nucleotides, the CDR3 is TGCGCCAGCAGACAGTCCGGGACACGATCCTACGAGCAGTACTTC. Encoded protein: CASRQSGTRSYEQYF.

The chain uses TRBV4-1 and TRBJ2-5, with D hard to call. Judging by the DNA end, TRBJ2-7 fits better; the J call may be wrong. CDR3 length equals 13 residues. The germline CDR1 and CDR2 sequences are MGHRA and YSYEKL. The CDR3 spells CASSQDGYYEQYF. As DNA, the CDR3 is TGCGCCAGCAGCCAAGACGGGTATTACGAGCAGTACTTC.

This clone has a handful of counts. The chain joins TRBV6-5 to TRBJ1-5; 11 nucleotides agree with TRBD1. Per the germline V gene, CDR1 is MNHEY and CDR2 is SVGAGI. V lost 0 bases to trimming and J lost 7 bases; unmatched junction nucleotides: 2. This CDR3 is built from 15 residues. This chain's CDR3 is CASSYSRDRGQPQHF. Here the CDR3 DNA reads TGTGCCAGCAGTTACTCGAGGGACAGGGGGCAGCCCCAGCATTTT.

The chain is built from TRBV18 and TRBJ1-1; maybe TRBD1 (6 bases). Per germline, CDR1 KGHSH and CDR2 LQKENI. Trimming pared 4 bases from V and 2 bases from J, leaving 11 bases between. The length of the CDR3 is 14 residues. CDR3 DNA sequence: TGTGCCAGCTCACTTACGGACAGAAACACTGAAGCTTTCTTT. Its protein product is CASSLTDRNTEAFF.

This chain uses TRBV30 with TRBJ2-5, with 7 positions matching TRBD1. The J call may be incorrect, as the DNA end agrees better with TRBJ2-7. Germline loops: CDR1 GTSNPN, CDR2 SVGIG (reference sequence). The CDR3 consists of 14 residues. The CDR3, as DNA: TGTGCCTGGAGTGTAAGACAGGGACCGTACGAGCAGTACTTC. It specifies CAWSVRQGPYEQYF.

The rearrangement links TRBV7-6 to TRBJ2-3; D unresolved. The CDR3 is made up of 17 amino acids. CDR1 and CDR2 (germline): SGHVS, FNYEAQ. Trimming took 4 bases from V and 1 from J, leaving 18 bases between them. Written as DNA, the CDR3 is TGTGCCAGCAGCTCTCACAGATACGCTCTCGGCACAGATACGCAGTATTTT. Protein: CASSSHRYALGTDTQYF.